Sequencing of this T cell receptor beta chain was carried out in a study of monozygotic twins with inflammatory bowel disease. Nested amplification of TCRalpha and TCRbeta cDNA involved two PCRs of approximately 16 and 10 cycles. For each CDR3 protein, TCRdb gives one entry from its re-call of the 5' RACE reads, without DNA. The sample table includes 40,000 to 45,000 distinct CDR3 sequences. The germline CDR1 and CDR2 sequences are SGHRS and YFSETQ. This CDR3 has 14 amino acids. The sample comprised blood. The chain combines TRBV5-1 with TRBJ2-7; TCRdb's D gene call, TRBD1, goes unchecked for lack of DNA. The TCR sequence derives from a human donor with ulcerative colitis or Crohn's disease, or a healthy co-twin of an affected twin (not recorded which). The CDR3 sequence: CASSLTGIGYEQYF.